The 8 T cell receptor beta chains below come from one sample, sequenced in a study of beta chain features in type 1 diabetes. Sequenced material consisted of expressed TCRB transcripts (all of the isolated RNA was reverse transcribed). Method: immunoSEQ multiplex PCR; TCRdb's copy keeps in-frame clones and lacks some. The sample carries 250,000 or so clones, more than 65% recorded once. Sequenced sample: naive CD4+ T cells from blood. These receptors were obtained from a man aged 25-45 years in good health.

J is TRBJ2-3 and V is TRBV7-2; D ambiguous. V lost 0 bases and J 2 bases, leaving 9 bases between the germline ends. The CDR3 totals 15 residues. Germline CDR1 and CDR2: SGHTA and FQGNSA. The CDR3 loop reads CASSLAHLYTDTQYF. The CDR3, as DNA: TGTGCCAGCAGCTTAGCGCACCTGTACACAGATACGCAGTATTTT.

The rearrangement joins TRBV7-2 to TRBJ2-5, with a possible D match to TRBD1 (6 bases). Trimming cost V 2 bases and J 3 bases, with 10 bases left between them. Germline CDR1 reads SGHTA; CDR2 reads FQGNSA. The CDR3 is made up of 14 amino acids. The CDR3 sequence is CASSLKQGKETQYF. The CDR3 DNA is TGTGCCAGCAGCTTAAAACAGGGAAAAGAGACCCAGTACTTC.

This clone was counted only a few times. The chain links TRBV29-1 to TRBJ2-3; 10 bases are shared with TRBD2. Germline CDR1 is SQVTM and CDR2 is ANQGSEA. There are 19 residues in the CDR3. V was clipped by 0 bases and J by 7 bases; unmatched bases: 19. As DNA, the CDR3 is TGCAGCGTTGAAGAAGAAGTCAGGGGGTCGAGCGGGAGGGTATATACGCAGTATTTT. Translation gives CSVEEEVRGSSGRVYTQYF.

This clone was recorded only once. V and J are TRBV29-1 and TRBJ2-5, with 7 bases fitting TRBD1. Losses at the gene ends were 1 base for V and 5 bases for J; bases not matched to a gene: 10. Germline CDR1 is SQVTM and CDR2 is ANQGSEA. The CDR3 runs 15 residues. The CDR3 coding sequence is TGCAGCGTTGAAGTAGGGGCAGGGGGTACGGAGACCCAGTACTTC. Protein product: CSVEVGAGGTETQYF.

This rearrangement joins TRBV30 to TRBJ1-5, with unresolved D. V lost 0 bases to trimming and J lost 0 bases, with 9 bases between them. This CDR3 contains 15 residues. Looked up from germline, CDR1 is GTSNPN and CDR2 is SVGIG (reference sequence). The CDR3 is CAWSVSGNSNQPQHF. The DNA of the CDR3 is TGTGCCTGGAGTGTGTCTGGGAATAGCAATCAGCCCCAGCATTTT.

The chain couples TRBV6-1 to TRBJ2-3, with D unclear. Trimming cost V 6 bases and J 9 bases, with 22 bases left between them. CDR1 MNHNS and CDR2 SASEGT come from the germline V gene. The CDR3 sequence is 15 residues long. The CDR3 here is CASSGSIRQRPTQYF. As DNA, the CDR3 is TGTGCCAGCAGCGGTAGTATCCGTCAACGACCGACGCAGTATTTT.

This chain joins TRBV29-1 and TRBJ2-7, with 13 bases matching TRBD2. Germline V gives CDR1 SQVTM, CDR2 ANQGSEA. Germline trimming cut 5 bases from V and 6 bases from J; bases unmatched to any gene: 4. The CDR3 has 13 residues. The CDR3 nucleotides are TGCAGCGTTCTCGGACTAGCGGGAGCCGAGCAGTACTTC. This encodes CSVLGLAGAEQYF.

The chain joins TRBV30 to TRBJ1-2; D unresolved. Trimming cost V 3 bases and J 4 bases, with 24 bases left between them. The CDR3 contains 17 residues. CDR1 is GTSNPN and CDR2 is SVGIG in the germline V gene (reference sequence). CDR3 amino acids: CAWSDLRSSPGPYGYTF. DNA for the CDR3: TGTGCCTGGAGCGACTTGAGGTCGAGTCCGGGTCCCTATGGCTACACCTTC.